This T cell receptor beta chain was sequenced in a study of shared clonotypes between healthy human individuals (dated by TCRdb to about 2020). Turning to the overall study: The cohort comprised a couple of women and three men aged 18 to 49 years. Between about 0.94 and 8.9 billion PBMCs per donor were obtained by leukapheresis. To estimate repertoire size and how much clonotypes are shared between individuals, the study performed deep sequencing of blood TCR repertoires from 4 to 6 healthy adults. Libraries were prepared and TCR repertoires were sequenced by different laboratories using diverse techniques, in order to increase sequencing depth and limit assay-specific biases. Overall results and qualifications from the work: Because the study included only a small number of donors, the genetic and exposure-history diversity represented was limited. Sampling was restricted to blood, and TCR repertoires in tissues likely differ from the TCR repertoires found in blood. Pairwise subsampling indicated that sequencing depth was expected to affect the degree of clonotype sharing among donors.

Of note for this clone: Its antigen is currently not known. No base quality information exists; no much larger clone differs at one position.

Donors were healthy HIV-negative adults with no recently reported acute infections or vaccinations. Every donor was a Caucasian adult living in Nashville, Tennessee, USA. In the unsorted samples, some 100 million PBMCs were counted, and genomic DNA was extracted using the QIAamp DNA Blood Mini kit. Blood was collected by leukapheresis, and PBMCs were isolated by Ficoll-Histopaque density gradient centrifugation and then cryopreserved in liquid nitrogen vapor phase. TCR CDR3 regions were amplified from genomic DNA by multiplex PCR using the deep immunoSEQ assay. For each cell subset, the extracted genomic DNA was distributed evenly across all wells of several immunoSEQ 96-well plates, and each plate served as one replicate. For unsorted PBMC, 250 to 300 ng genomic DNA, equal to 30,000 or so T cell genomes, was loaded into each replicate PCR. Unsorted PBMC genomic DNA was sequenced across ten immunoSEQ deep assay plates. The purified libraries were quantified using a Qubit 3.0 fluorometer, sized with a Bioanalyzer 2100, and then quantified again using the KAPA Library Quantification kit. Every immunoSEQ 96-well plate was sequenced on a separate single-read 150-cycle Illumina NextSeq 550 flow cell. From the authors' description of their analysis: The immunoSEQ output contained only junctional sequences without quality scores, so filtering could not match that applied to full-length reads. Sequences were annotated with PyIR, a Python wrapper for IgBLAST v1.9, and V/J genes and CDR3 were assigned using IMGT germline references. Reads were removed for weak V/J assignments (E-value above 1e-6), missing CDR3, stop codons, out-of-frame junctions, or ambiguous translated residues. V3J clonotypes were defined by identical inferred V gene, J gene, and CDR3 amino acid sequence. The percentage overlap between two repertoires was calculated by dividing the number of shared unique clonotypes by the size of the smaller repertoire. Three approaches were used to assess repertoire richness: RTK rarefaction, the Chao1 estimator, and Recon v2.1 estimates of unobserved clonotypes. TCRdb carries this immuneACCESS record with in-frame sequences only. Its versions omit some clonotypes, under half of them owing to an unresolved V gene in the studies checked, with the rest unexplained. Clone size and the V and J calls come from that table; the DNA yielded D and trimming. Recorded for this sample are some 490,000 clones; 60% to 80% of them occurred a single time. 9.5% to 15% of the sample is held by the ten biggest clonotypes.

This TCR derives from a woman in her forties in good health. Some clones in this sample may be carry-over from other donors' samples. Sequencing was done on a sample of PBMCs.

The nucleotide sequence is TGTGCCAGCTCACAGGCTACATACAATGAGCAGTTCTTC. It translates as CASSQATYNEQFF. The receptor chain draws on TRBV18 and TRBJ2-1; the D gene lacks a confident call. Trimming at the junction amounts to 4 bases on V and 4 bases on J, and the germline ends lie 8 bases apart. Taken from cysteine to phenylalanine, the CDR3 has 13 residues. The retained sequence is limited to the CDR3, 39 bases, with the frame set at the first base. CDR1 and CDR2 are read off the germline V gene as KGHSH and LQKENI.